This T cell receptor (beta chain) was identified during a study of control samples from healthy donors and cancer patients. Germline CDR1 and CDR2: SNHLY and FYNNEI. This CDR3 region has 16 residues. V lost 6 bases, J lost 6 bases, and 11 bases stayed unmatched. The repertoire was sequenced with immunoSEQ multiplex PCR; TCRdb's copy has only in-frame clones and lacks some. The table has about 190,000 clones, 90% to 95% seen once; the top ten hold approximately 2%. The specimen was blood. The sequence was collected from a man aged 30-40 years in good health. The gene calls are TRBV2 and TRBJ2-4; 10 nucleotides align to TRBD1. CDR3 nucleotide sequence: TGTGCCAGCAGGCGAAGTGAGACAGGGGGCGCAAACATTCAGTACTTC. Its protein is CASRRSETGGANIQYF.